The rows below give T cell receptor beta chains drawn from one sample of a study of T cells in Graves' hyperthyroidism and ophthalmopathy. Using its own MiXCR run on the multiplex PCR reads, TCRdb lists one record per CDR3 protein. The sample has under 250,000 distinct CDR3 sequences; roughly 18% are singletons. Sequenced material: blood. The receptors were sampled from a man between 45 and 60 years old with Graves' hyperthyroidism. CDR3s include the opening cysteine and the closing phenylalanine or tryptophan. A D gene is named only where the DNA matches it firmly. Not every row has a clone size; where given, it reads once, few, many or a size class.

V gene	D gene	clone size	J gene	CDR3 protein	CDR3 DNA
TRBV5-1	TRBD1	NA	TRBJ1-2	CASSYPRDRGSEGYTF	TGCGCCAGCAGCTACCCTAGGGACAGGGGTAGTGAAGGCTACACCTTC
TRBV7-3	TRBD1	many	TRBJ2-2	CASSLGQGHTGELFF	TGTGCCAGCAGCTTGGGACAGGGGCACACCGGGGAGCTGTTTTTT
TRBV7-2	NA	NA	TRBJ1-4	CASRRRGSANEKLFF	TGTGCCAGCAGGCGGCGGGGGTCGGCTAATGAAAAACTGTTTTTT
TRBV5-6	TRBD1	NA	TRBJ2-7	CASSLGQGPVYEQYF	TGTGCCAGCAGCTTGGGACAGGGACCAGTCTACGAGCAGTACTTC
TRBV7-2	TRBD1	many	TRBJ2-7	CASSIRQGHEQYF	TGTGCCAGCAGCATTAGACAGGGCCACGAGCAGTACTTC
TRBV2	TRBD2	many	TRBJ2-7	CASTQGLAGVNHEQYF	TGTGCCAGCACCCAAGGGCTAGCGGGAGTAAACCACGAGCAGTACTTC
TRBV7-9	NA	few	TRBJ2-3	CASSSYLRDQDTQYF	TGTGCCAGCAGCTCCTACCTAAGGGACCAAGATACGCAGTATTTT
TRBV6-1	NA	NA	TRBJ2-7	CASSDSGGAKVHEQYF	TGTGCCAGCAGTGACTCGGGGGGCGCAAAGGTCCACGAGCAGTACTTC
TRBV6-1	NA	NA	TRBJ2-7	CASFSYEQYF	TGTGCCAGTTTCTCCTACGAGCAGTACTTC
TRBV20-1	NA	NA	TRBJ2-1	CSARKDSTLYNEQFF	TGCAGTGCTAGGAAGGATTCCACCCTCTACAATGAGCAGTTCTTC
TRBV6-2/TRBV6-3	NA	NA	TRBJ2-3	CASNRWEGFTDTQYF	TGTGCCAGCAACCGCTGGGAAGGGTTCACAGATACGCAGTATTTT
TRBV4-2	NA	few	TRBJ1-3	CASSQVATGYSGNTIYF	TGTGCCAGCAGCCAAGTTGCAACAGGGTACTCTGGAAACACCATATATTTT
TRBV19	NA	few	TRBJ2-5	CASSNFGGETQYF	TGTGCCAGTAGTAATTTCGGGGGAGAGACCCAGTACTTC
TRBV19	TRBD1	NA	TRBJ2-5	CATQTGGRGETQYF	TGTGCCACCCAGACAGGGGGCAGAGGAGAGACCCAGTACTTC
TRBV4-1	TRBD2	NA	TRBJ2-1	CASSLMALAGSEQFF	TGCGCCAGCAGCCTAATGGCGCTAGCGGGAAGCGAGCAGTTCTTC
TRBV11-3	NA	NA	TRBJ2-7	CASSPRGQKPQKNSYEQYF	TGTGCCAGCAGCCCACGAGGGCAGAAACCCCAAAAAAACTCCTACGAGCAGTACTTC
TRBV2	NA	NA	TRBJ1-5	CASRLELGSGSQPQHF	TGTGCCAGCAGACTGGAGTTGGGAAGTGGTAGTCAGCCCCAGCATTTT
TRBV24-1	NA	NA	TRBJ2-3	CATSVRFADTQYF	TGTGCCACCAGTGTCCGGTTCGCAGATACGCAGTATTTT
TRBV7-3	TRBD1	NA	TRBJ2-2	CASSLTYRGNTGELFF	TGTGCCAGCAGCTTAACTTACAGGGGAAACACCGGGGAGCTGTTTTTT
TRBV29-1	NA	few	TRBJ2-3	CSLRLDYTDTQYF	TGCAGCCTACGACTAGACTACACAGATACGCAGTATTTT
TRBV5-1	TRBD1	many	TRBJ2-7	CASSLATGQASYEQYF	TGCGCCAGCAGCCTGGCGACGGGACAGGCCTCCTACGAGCAGTACTTC
TRBV11-3	TRBD1	many	TRBJ1-2	CASSPDRGRSDGYTF	TGTGCCAGCAGCCCTGACAGGGGGCGATCGGATGGCTACACCTTC
TRBV12-3/TRBV12-4	NA	NA	TRBJ1-2	CASSKQGSLGGYTF	TGTGCCAGCAGCAAACAGGGAAGTTTGGGTGGCTACACCTTC
TRBV20-1	TRBD2	many	TRBJ2-5	CSAGRLAGVGETQYF	TGCAGTGCGGGTCGACTAGCGGGAGTGGGAGAGACCCAGTACTTC
TRBV4-1	NA	NA	TRBJ1-6	CASSQARLGDQNSPLHF	TGCGCCAGCAGCCAAGCTCGTTTAGGGGACCAAAATTCACCCCTCCACTTT
TRBV30	NA	NA	TRBJ1-2	CAWRGSGIGGYTF	TGTGCCTGGAGGGGTTCAGGGATCGGGGGCTACACCTTC
TRBV12-3/TRBV12-4	NA	NA	TRBJ2-3	CATGGPLDTQYF	TGTGCCACCGGGGGGCCCCTAGATACGCAGTATTTT
TRBV7-9	TRBD1	many	TRBJ2-7	CASSLVRTGFSYEQYF	TGTGCCAGCAGCTTAGTGCGGACAGGCTTCTCCTACGAGCAGTACTTC
TRBV28	NA	few	TRBJ1-2	CASSLYGSQYGYTF	TGTGCCAGCAGTTTATATGGCAGTCAGTATGGCTACACCTTC
TRBV5-1	NA	NA	TRBJ2-1	CASSLEGHRVVNEQFF	TGCGCCAGCAGCTTGGAAGGACACCGGGTAGTGAATGAGCAGTTCTTC
TRBV18	NA	many	TRBJ2-5	CASSAIGGETQYF	TGTGCCAGCTCAGCTATAGGAGGAGAGACCCAGTACTTC
TRBV5-4	TRBD2	NA	TRBJ2-1	CASSKQSAGTDEQFF	TGTGCCAGCAGCAAGCAGTCAGCGGGAACGGACGAGCAGTTCTTC
TRBV4-3	NA	NA	TRBJ2-1	CASSQERDYNEQFF	TGCGCCAGCAGCCAAGAGCGTGATTACAATGAGCAGTTCTTC
TRBV24-1	NA	NA	TRBJ2-3	CATSDAVMVHTDTQYF	TGTGCCACCAGTGATGCCGTGATGGTCCACACAGATACGCAGTATTTT
TRBV27	NA	many	TRBJ2-3	CASRTMGSTDTQYF	TGTGCCAGTAGAACGATGGGATCAACAGATACGCAGTATTTT
TRBV2	TRBD1	many	TRBJ2-7	CASSERTGSYEQYF	TGTGCCAGCAGTGAAAGGACAGGTTCCTACGAGCAGTACTTC
TRBV20-1	TRBD1	NA	TRBJ1-5	CSARQGARSNQPQHF	TGCAGTGCCCGACAGGGGGCGAGGAGCAATCAGCCCCAGCATTTT
TRBV20-1	NA	many	TRBJ1-5	CSAVAFSNQPQHF	TGCAGTGCGGTGGCATTTAGCAATCAGCCCCAGCATTTT
TRBV27	NA	many	TRBJ2-7	CASRSLGSSYEQYF	TGTGCCAGCAGATCACTCGGGAGCTCCTACGAGCAGTACTTC
TRBV2	NA	few	TRBJ1-2	CASKMGRSDYGYTF	TGTGCCAGCAAGATGGGAAGGTCGGACTATGGCTACACCTTC
TRBV14	TRBD2	many	TRBJ2-1	CASSPQDGTSGSREQFF	TGTGCCAGCAGCCCTCAAGATGGGACTAGCGGGAGTCGTGAGCAGTTCTTC
TRBV20-1	NA	many	TRBJ1-6	CSARKDSNNSPLHF	TGCAGTGCTAGAAAAGACAGCAATAATTCACCCCTCCACTTT
TRBV20-1	TRBD2	NA	TRBJ2-1	CSAYATLAGGSYNEQFF	TGCAGTGCTTATGCGACACTAGCGGGAGGAAGCTACAATGAGCAGTTCTTC
TRBV4-1	NA	few	TRBJ1-2	CASSQVGTAWGYTF	TGCGCCAGCAGCCAAGTCGGGACGGCGTGGGGCTACACCTTC
TRBV12-3/TRBV12-4	TRBD2	NA	TRBJ2-3	CASSSWTSGGTDTQYF	TGTGCCAGCAGTTCGTGGACTAGCGGGGGCACAGATACGCAGTATTTT
TRBV24-1	TRBD2	NA	TRBJ2-1	CATSGIGLAPYNEQFF	TGTGCCACCAGTGGCATCGGACTAGCTCCCTACAATGAGCAGTTCTTC
TRBV5-1	TRBD2	few	TRBJ2-3	CASSPRTSEFGSSQYF	TGCGCCAGCAGCCCTCGGACTAGCGAGTTTGGGTCATCGCAGTATTTT
TRBV20-1	NA	many	TRBJ2-3	CSARQTASGYPRTDTQYF	TGCAGTGCTAGACAAACAGCCTCAGGGTATCCAAGGACAGATACGCAGTATTTT
TRBV29-1	NA	few	TRBJ1-1	CSGRGGTEAFF	TGCAGCGGCAGGGGTGGCACTGAAGCTTTCTTT
TRBV30	NA	many	TRBJ2-6	CAWKTLSGANVLTF	TGTGCCTGGAAAACCCTCTCTGGGGCCAACGTCCTGACTTTC